The source of this T cell receptor (beta chain) is a study of control samples from healthy donors and cancer patients. Libraries were prepared by immunoSEQ multiplex PCR; TCRdb keeps only in-frame clonotypes and omits some of them. The sample consists of some 150,000 clones, 91% of them appearing once. Between the trimmed V and J ends, which lost 1 base and 3 bases, there was a span of 6 bases. The CDR3 is 13 residues long. Germline CDR1 and CDR2: SGHVS and FNYEAQ. The specimen sequenced was blood. The source is a man aged 25 to 40 in good health. This rearrangement joins TRBV7-6 to TRBJ1-2; D is undetermined. The CDR3 DNA is TGTGCCAGCAGCTTAGAAAGGGACTATGGCTACACCTTC. This sequence encodes CASSLERDYGYTF.